The 19 T cell receptor beta chains presented below share a single source sample, sequenced in a study of PD-1 and CTLA-4 blockade in melanoma (dated by TCRdb to the early 2020s). Preparation of the library involved the immunoSEQ multiplex PCR assay. TCRdb obtained this table from immuneACCESS and retained in-frame rearrangements with V and J assigned. These tables miss some clones; where compared with another copy, unresolved V genes account for less than half of the shortfall, and the remainder is unexplained. The sample contains some 33,000 clones, less than 90% of them found a single time. The ten largest account for 5% to 6.5% of the sample. Sequenced here: CD8+ T cells from peripheral blood, sampled from a patient given anti-PD-1 treatment. Every receptor here comes from a human donor with melanoma.

The J gene is TRBJ2-1, the V gene TRBV9; the D is unclear. The CDR3 length is 15 residues. CDR1 and CDR2 from the germline V gene are SGDLS and YYNGEE. V lost 0 bases and J 0 bases, leaving 7 bases between the germline ends. The CDR3 is CASSVDVRSYNEQFF. The CDR3 DNA reads TGTGCCAGCAGCGTAGACGTTCGCTCCTACAATGAGCAGTTCTTC.

This chain uses TRBV30 with TRBJ2-7; 11 nucleotides match TRBD2. Germline CDR1 is GTSNPN and CDR2 is SVGIG (reference sequence). Losses at the gene ends were 3 bases for V and 3 bases for J; bases not matched to a gene: 4. The CDR3 totals 14 residues. CDR3 bases: TGTGCCTGGAGCCACGGGACTAGCGGCTACGAGCAGTACTTC. Its translation: CAWSHGTSGYEQYF.

This sequence joins TRBV27 and TRBJ2-5; D ambiguous. Germline V CDR1 and CDR2: MNHEY, SMNVEV (reference sequence). Trimming removed 6 bases at V and 0 bases at J, with 5 bases between. CDR3 length: 12 residues. The CDR3 nucleotides are TGTGCCAGCAGGCAGGACCAAGAGACCCAGTACTTC. Residues: CASRQDQETQYF.

This clone came up a few times. The chain carries TRBV27 and TRBJ2-1, with TRBD2 matching 8 bases. J gave up 2 bases and V 8 bases, and 11 bases lay outside the gene matches. This CDR3 is built from 16 residues. Germline V gene sequence: CDR1 MNHEY, CDR2 SMNVEV (reference sequence). The CDR3 bases are TGTGCCAGCGACATGACGAGCGGGGGCACCTACAATGAGCAGTTCTTC. Protein sequence: CASDMTSGGTYNEQFF.

This clone has a single count. This chain uses TRBV7-8 with TRBJ2-5; TRBD2 matches at 8 bases. Germline trimming cut 2 bases from V and 1 base from J; bases unmatched to any gene: 3. CDR3 size: 15 residues. Germline V gene data show CDR1 as SGHVS and CDR2 as FQNEAQ. The CDR3 coding sequence is TGTGCCAGCAGCTTATTAGCGGGGAGCCAAGAGACCCAGTACTTC. Translated: CASSLLAGSQETQYF.

The chain links TRBV6-2 or TRBV6-3 to TRBJ2-1; 10 bases match TRBD2. CDR1 MNHEY and CDR2 SVGEGT come from the germline V gene. V was clipped by 0 bases and J by 3 bases; unmatched bases: 2. This CDR3 has 16 amino acids. The CDR3 DNA reads TGTGCCAGCAGTTACTCCCAGCGGGGGGGCTACAATGAGCAGTTCTTC. This gives the protein CASSYSQRGGYNEQFF.

The V and J genes are TRBV3-1 (or the pseudogene TRBV3-2) and TRBJ2-1; D may correspond to TRBD1 or TRBD2 (5 bases each). This CDR3 is built from 19 residues. V lost 0 bases, J lost 4 bases, and 22 bases lay in between. Germline V gene data show CDR1 as LGHDT and CDR2 as YNNKEL (reference sequence). The DNA of the CDR3 is TGTGCCAGCAGCCAAGATCGGGGCGCCTCACTTTTACTGTACAATGAGCAGTTCTTC. Translating it yields CASSQDRGASLLLYNEQFF.

The rearrangement links TRBV7-8 to TRBJ1-2, with 10 positions matching TRBD1. Germline loops: CDR1 SGHVS, CDR2 FQNEAQ. The CDR3 loop spans 15 amino acids. The V gene end was trimmed by 4 bases and the J gene end by 6 bases; junction bases not matched to a gene: 8. This CDR3 reads CASSSDRGRRDGYTF. The CDR3 DNA sequence: TGTGCCAGCAGCTCCGACAGGGGGCGAAGGGATGGCTACACCTTC.

The chain carries TRBV7-2 and TRBJ2-1; D gene uncertain. Germline loops: CDR1 SGHTA, CDR2 FQGNSA. The CDR3 loop spans 15 amino acids. V was cut by 4 bases and J by 0 bases, with 10 bases left in between. The CDR3 DNA reads TGTGCCAGCAGCTCCCTGCCCAGCTCCTACAATGAGCAGTTCTTC. Its protein product is CASSSLPSSYNEQFF. The variable domain in full, with the rest retrieved from reference TRBV7-2 and TRBJ2-1, is GAGVSQSPSNKVTEKGKDVELRCDPISGHTALYWYRQSLGQGLEFLIYFQGNSAPDKSGLPSDRFSAERTGGSVSTLTIQRTQQEDSAVYLCASSSLPSSYNEQFFGPGTRLTVL.

CDR3 amino acids: CASSLQMDRFVDEQFF. CDR3 DNA: TGTGCCAGCAGCCTACAAATGGACAGGTTCGTTGATGAGCAGTTCTTC. The chain is built from TRBV5-5 and TRBJ2-1; TRBD1 agrees at 7 bases. The CDR3 covers 16 residues. Germline V lookup: CDR1 SGHKS, CDR2 YYEKEE (reference sequence). J was trimmed by 8 bases and V by 4 bases; bases with no gene match: 15.

This chain links TRBV7-8 with TRBJ1-5, with a tentative D call TRBD1 (5 bases). This CDR3 comprises 15 residues. The V gene's germline CDR1 is SGHVS and CDR2 FQNEAQ. The ends were cut back, 7 bases at V and 7 bases at J, with 20 bases in the middle. Written as DNA, the CDR3 is TGTGCCAGCAATACGGGGGTCGGCCGTGTGCAGCCCCAGCATTTT. It translates to CASNTGVGRVQPQHF. The whole variable domain, remainder taken from reference TRBV7-8 and TRBJ1-5, is GAGVSQSPRYKVAKRGQDVALRCDPISGHVSLFWYQQALGQGPEFLTYFQNEAQLDKSGLPSDRFFAERPEGSVSTLKIQRTQQEDSAVYLCASNTGVGRVQPQHFGDGTRLSIL.

The rearrangement joins TRBV28 to TRBJ2-1; perhaps TRBD1 as D (5 bases). This CDR3 is 14 amino acids long. Germline V gives CDR1 MDHEN, CDR2 SYDVKM. Trimming cost V 2 bases and J 5 bases, with 10 bases left between them. In nucleotides, the CDR3 is TGTGCCAGCAGTTTAAGACAGCAAGACAATGAGCAGTTCTTC. The encoded protein is CASSLRQQDNEQFF. The complete variable domain, with remaining parts taken from reference TRBV28 and TRBJ2-1, reads DVKVTQSSRYLVKRTGEKVFLECVQDMDHENMFWYRQDPGLGLRLIYFSYDVKMKEKGDIPEGYSVSREKKERFSLILESASTNQTSMYLCASSLRQQDNEQFFGPGTRLTVL.

This chain uses TRBV11-1 with TRBJ2-2, with unresolved D. The CDR3 contains 15 residues. Germline V gene sequence: CDR1 SGHAT, CDR2 FQDESV (reference sequence). Trimming pared 1 base from V and 3 bases from J, leaving 9 bases between. The CDR3 loop is CASSLDGSDTGELFF. DNA for the CDR3: TGTGCCAGCAGCTTAGACGGGTCGGACACCGGGGAGCTGTTTTTT.

This clone has only a few counts. CDR3 coding DNA: TGTGCCAGCAGCCCCAAGAGGGACAGGGGCTATGAGCAGTTCTTC. Residues: CASSPKRDRGYEQFF. The V and J genes are TRBV7-9 and TRBJ2-1, with 10 bases lining up with TRBD1. V lost 5 bases, J lost 8 bases, and 9 bases stayed unmatched. This CDR3 has 15 residues. Germline V lookup: CDR1 SEHNR, CDR2 FQNEAQ (reference sequence).

V usage is TRBV3-1 (or the pseudogene TRBV3-2) and J usage is TRBJ2-5, with 13 bases lining up with TRBD2. Trimming cost V 4 bases and J 1 base; bases outside gene matches: 3. Germline CDR1 LGHDT, CDR2 YNNKEL (reference sequence). The CDR3 contains 16 residues. CDR3 bases: TGTGCCAGCAGCCTAGGGACTAGCGGGGCCCAAGAGACCCAGTACTTC. Translation gives CASSLGTSGAQETQYF.

The V call is TRBV6-6, the J call TRBJ1-4, with D tentatively TRBD1 (5 bases). The V end lost 5 bases, the J end lost 0 bases, and 16 bases lay between the germline ends. This CDR3 has 17 residues. Germline V gives CDR1 MNHNY, CDR2 SVGAGI (reference sequence). CDR3 amino acids: CASSRGIGRTTNEKLFF. In nucleotides, the CDR3 is TGTGCCAGCAGTCGGGGGATTGGACGGACAACTAATGAAAAACTGTTTTTT.

V is TRBV3-1 (or the pseudogene TRBV3-2) and J is TRBJ2-1; D may be TRBD1 or TRBD2 (5 bases each). The CDR3 extends over 17 amino acids. The germline gives CDR1 LGHDT, CDR2 YNNKEL (reference sequence). V was pared by 0 bases and J by 4 bases, with 16 bases between. CDR3 DNA sequence: TGTGCCAGCAGCCAAGATAGGTTAACGGGGCGATACAATGAGCAGTTCTTC. Its protein is CASSQDRLTGRYNEQFF.

V and J are TRBV4-1 and TRBJ1-5, with no clear D. The V gene lost 1 base and the J gene lost 2 bases, with 6 bases spanning the gap. Per germline, CDR1 MGHRA and CDR2 YSYEKL. This CDR3 region has 14 residues. CDR3 DNA: TGCGCCAGCAGCCAAGTTGGCGGCAATCAGCCCCAGCATTTT. Its translation is CASSQVGGNQPQHF.

The DNA for the CDR3 is TGTGCCAGTAGTATAGGTCTCGATGAAAAACTGTTTTTT. As protein: CASSIGLDEKLFF. J is TRBJ1-4 and V is TRBV19; D is uncertain. Germline values: CDR1 LNHDA, CDR2 SQIVND (reference sequence). V was shortened by 1 base and J by 6 bases, with 6 bases between the two germline ends. The CDR3 sequence is 13 residues long.